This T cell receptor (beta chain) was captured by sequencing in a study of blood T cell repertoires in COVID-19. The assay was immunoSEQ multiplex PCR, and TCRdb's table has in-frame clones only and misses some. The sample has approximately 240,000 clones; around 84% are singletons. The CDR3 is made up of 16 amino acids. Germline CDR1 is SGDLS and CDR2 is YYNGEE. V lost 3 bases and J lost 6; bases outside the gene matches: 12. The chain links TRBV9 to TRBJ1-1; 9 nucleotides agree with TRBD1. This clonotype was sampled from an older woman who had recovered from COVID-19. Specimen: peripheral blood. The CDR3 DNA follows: TGTGCCAGCAGCGCATGGGGACAGGGTGGTTGGCCTGAAGCTTTCTTT. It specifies CASSAWGQGGWPEAFF.